This T cell receptor (beta chain) was recorded in a study of blood T cell repertoires in COVID-19. Study information: Spain, Italy and the United States supplied samples that represented acute and convalescent COVID-19. Sample material is recorded as cDNA or gDNA derived from T cells, B-cell-depleted T cells, or PBMCs.

This CDR3 contains 14 residues. The trim removed 6 bases at V and 7 bases at J, leaving 11 bases unmatched. Germline CDR1 reads MDHEN; CDR2 reads SYDVKM. Seattle patients were enrolled while actively infected and followed longitudinally. In the original analysis: From reference gene primer amplification, estimates of nucleated cell counts were derived. The table came from immunoSEQ multiplex PCR; TCRdb's copy has only in-frame clones and leaves some out. That table is the source of V, J and clone size, and D and trimming were worked out from the DNA. The profile shows 80,000 to 95,000 clones, roughly 79% of them singletons.

The source of this sequence is a man older than 75 with COVID-19, enrolled during active disease. Sequencing input: peripheral blood. The chain uses TRBV28 and TRBJ1-2; 7 bases agree with TRBD1. This CDR3 is CASSSIGTVVGYTF. CDR3 bases: TGTGCCAGCAGCTCTATAGGGACAGTAGTTGGCTACACCTTC.